This TCR beta chain was captured by sequencing in a study of shared clonotypes between healthy human individuals (dated by TCRdb to between 2020 and 2021). Background for the entire study: The cohort comprised two women and three men aged 18 to 49 years. For each donor, CD4 naive and CD4 memory were each run on three plates, CD8 naive on two plates, and CD8 memory on one plate. The study deeply sequenced blood TCR repertoires of five healthy adults to estimate repertoire size and the extent of clonotype sharing between individuals. Different laboratories and diverse techniques were used to prepare libraries and sequence TCR repertoires, to increase sequencing depth and limit assay-specific biases. Between about 0.9 and 9 billion PBMCs per donor were obtained by leukapheresis. Results and caveats for the whole study, not just this receptor: Estimated clonotype richness was generally larger for naive than for memory subsets. About 5% of naive CD4, 3.5% of naive CD8, roughly 2.5% of memory CD4, and approximately 0.39% of memory CD8 clonotypes were shared across a few donors. The small number of donors limited the genetic and exposure-history diversity represented. Only blood was sampled, and tissue TCR repertoires likely differ from those in blood. Even with the large sequencing depth, rarefaction of the sorted-subset datasets indicated that sequencing was incomplete. Compared with non-shared clonotypes, clonotypes shared by all four sorted-subset donors had higher generation probabilities. Pairwise subsampling led to the expectation that sequencing depth would affect the degree of clonotype sharing among donors.

On this clone: It has no known antigen specificity. Per-nucleotide qualities are absent, and no much larger clonotype sits a single base away.

For the CD8 naive samples, CD45RO-negative cells were positively selected for CCR7, yielding a CD45RA+CCR7+ population from which TemRA cells were excluded. Donors were healthy HIV-negative adults with no recently reported acute infections or vaccinations. Only Caucasian adults living in Nashville, Tennessee, USA were represented among the donors. Blood was obtained by leukapheresis, after which PBMCs were separated by Ficoll-Histopaque density gradient centrifugation and cryopreserved in liquid nitrogen vapor phase. Analytical flow cytometry was used to check the purity and quantity of each magnetically sorted T cell population. Genomic DNA was isolated from every sorted fraction and measured by UV absorbance on a Nanodrop 2000c. TCR CDR3 regions were amplified from genomic DNA by multiplex PCR using the deep immunoSEQ assay. Genomic DNA extracted from each cell subset was distributed evenly over all wells of several immunoSEQ 96-well plates, and each plate served as one replicate. For sorted subsets, each replicate PCR was loaded with around 220 ng genomic DNA, equivalent to some 31,000 T cell genomes. Purified libraries were measured with a Qubit 3.0 fluorometer, size-checked on a Bioanalyzer 2100, and measured again with the KAPA Library Quantification kit. Every immunoSEQ 96-well plate was sequenced on a separate single-read 150-cycle Illumina NextSeq 550 flow cell. The authors' analysis ran thus. Because the immunoSEQ output held only junctional sequences and lacked quality scores, the filtering could not match the filtering applied to full-length reads. To assign V/J genes and CDR3, sequences were annotated against IMGT germline references using PyIR, a Python wrapper for IgBLAST v1.9. Reads with weak V/J assignments (E-value above 1e-6), missing CDR3, stop codons, out-of-frame junctions, or ambiguous translated residues were removed. A V3J clonotype was defined by an identical inferred V gene, J gene, and CDR3 amino acid sequence. To compute the percentage overlap between repertoires, the number of shared unique clonotypes was divided by the size of the smaller repertoire. Repertoire richness was assessed with RTK rarefaction, the Chao1 estimator, and Recon v2.1 estimates of unobserved clonotypes. Generation probabilities were computed with OLGA for all TCRbeta clonotypes obtained by the gDNA method from several donors. This is the immuneACCESS table as TCRdb keeps it, with only in-frame sequences that have V and J called. A part of the clones is gone; compared with another copy, unresolved V genes explain less than half, and the rest is unexplained. V and J calls and clone size follow that table, whereas D and trimming were derived from the DNA. Counted in this sample were about 700,000 clones; about 91% of them appeared once. The ten largest clones represent nearly 25% of the sample.

Inclusive of the bounding cysteine and phenylalanine, the CDR3 is 14 residues long. The kept DNA is CDR3 alone, 42 bases in frame from the first base. The CDR1 and CDR2 encoded by the germline V gene are MNHEY and SVGAGI. Between the V and J ends, shortened by 6 bases and 9 bases respectively, the junction contains 18 bases. In this chain, TRBV6-5 is recombined with TRBJ2-1, and TRBD2 may be the D gene, going by 6 matching bases. The sample consisted of naive CD8+ T cells sorted from blood. This specimen's cell subset or site label, per the study, means: CD45RA+CCR7+. The sequence came from a man aged 25 to 45 in good health. The CDR3 protein sequence reads: CASSLTSSGSEQFF. In nucleotides, the sequence is TGTGCCAGCAGCCTGACTAGTAGCGGTTCTGAGCAGTTCTTC.